This T cell receptor beta chain originates from a study of shared clonotypes between healthy human individuals. Across the whole study: The donors, two women and three men, were aged 18 to 49.

Using immunoSEQ multiplex PCR, the repertoire was profiled, and TCRdb retains in-frame clones only, with some absent. The repertoire consists of about 2,200,000 clones, with more than 85% occurring once and the leading ten covering more than 1.5%. The CDR3 covers 13 residues. Trimming left V 2 bases short and J 3 bases short, with 11 bases between. Germline V CDR1 and CDR2: GTSNPN, SVGIG (reference sequence). CD45RO-negative cells were positively selected for CCR7, leaving out terminally differentiated effector memory CD45RA+ cells. The sequence was obtained from a man between 18 and 35 years old in good health. Some clones in this sample may be carry-over from other donors' samples. Sequencing used naive CD8+ T cells from PBMCs. The chain uses TRBV30 and TRBJ2-7, with D perhaps matching TRBD1 (6 bases). The CDR3 sequence is CAWSFDRFYEQYF. The CDR3, as DNA: TGTGCCTGGAGTTTCGACAGGTTCTACGAGCAGTACTTC.